This TCR beta chain was identified in a study of low-dose radiotherapy and immunotherapy resistance in tumors. The wider study: The study delivered 0.5 Gy per fraction every 2 weeks to Cohort 1, totaling 6.5 Gy. Every two weeks, cyclophosphamide 200 mg/m2 was infused one day before radiation plus immunotherapy.

This clonotype was seen at least ten times. The germline CDR1 and CDR2 sequences are LGHNA and YSLEER. V trimming: 0 bases; J trimming: 2 bases; junction bases outside the gene matches: 9. The CDR3 covers 17 residues. Time point specified: before trial treatment. Solid tumors that lacked tumor-infiltrating lymphocytes and were advanced were present in eligible patients. First-strand cDNA relied on TRAV- and TRBV-specific primers spanning alpha and beta chains. TCR amplification ran about 20 PCR cycles using constant-region and V-primer adapter primers. A single record per CDR3 protein comes from TCRdb applying MiXCR to the reads. This table has around 64,000 distinct CDR3 sequences, about 26% appearing once.

The chain recombines TRBV4-3 with TRBJ2-7; TRBD1 matches at 8 bases. The sequence was obtained from a male donor with rectosigmoid adenocarcinoma. The specimen comprised PBMCs, sampled before treatment. CDR3 amino acids: CASSQEATGVWAYEQYF. In nucleotides, the CDR3 is TGCGCCAGCAGCCAAGAAGCGACAGGGGTCTGGGCCTACGAGCAGTACTTC.